Detailed here is one T cell receptor (beta chain). It lacks a known antigen. One end of the junction is discordant with germline, which a read error may explain. This entry belongs to a study of follicular helper T cells after annual influenza vaccination (dated by TCRdb to 2017 to 2019). Context from the whole study: After each seasonal influenza vaccination, blood samples were collected on days 0, 7 and 28. Multi-year samples were obtained from roughly 6 subjects, with two vaccination seasons covered for four subjects and three seasons covered for two subjects. One week after vaccination, a second recruited cohort of roughly 11 subjects (Table S1) displayed a similar ICOS+CD38+ cTfh response. To study recall of cTfh clones, some subjects were followed across successive annual vaccinations spanning the 2013-2014, 2014-2015 and 2015-2016 seasons. Samples from 2013-2014 were cryopreserved, whereas samples from about 2015 were processed immediately after collection.

Library prep was done by the immunoSEQ multiplex PCR assay. Adaptive Biotechnologies handled the TCRB amplification, library preparation, sequencing and preliminary bioinformatics at Survey level resolution. TCRB sequencing used multiplex PCR amplification of genomic DNA from sorted cTfh populations. The source study handled its data this way. In R, clonality was calculated as 1 minus the normalized Shannon entropy, and the Gini index was computed using the R package ineq. Overlap score was defined as the summed counts of shared sequences divided by the total counts of all sequences in both compared samples. The significance of shared clonotypes was tested with Fisher's exact test, assuming a theoretical repertoire of 10^7 TCRB sequences. TCRdb took this table from immuneACCESS and kept in-frame rearrangements with V and J called. Such tables lack part of the clones; where checked against another copy, unresolved V genes explain under half of the gap, and the rest is unexplained. From that table come the V and J calls and clone size; the DNA was used to work out D and trimming. The sample yields about 15,000 clones; 65% to 85% were counted once. About 1.3% of the sample goes to the ten largest clones.

Study-wide conclusions, independent of this receptor: ICOS+CD38+ cTfh clonality correlated with the frequency of that population, and its change correlated with the change in circulating plasmablast frequency. Productive TCRB sequences were recovered from only roughly 8.5-20% of analyzed cells, so rare clonotypes could not be sampled. Day 7 ICOS+CD38+ clones were most often found later in ICOS-CD38- cTfh, suggesting that subset may serve as a memory reservoir. A recurrent oligoclonal ICOS+CD38+ cTfh response containing tetramer and AIM influenza-specific clonotypes was recalled by successive annual vaccinations.

The sample's time point label is to be understood as: 2014-2015 season, 7 days after vaccination. TCRB sequencing was used to follow sorted CD4 subsets from the blood of adults before and after they were given the seasonal inactivated influenza vaccine (Fluvarix). To be eligible, subjects had to live in the community and must not have received influenza vaccine in the previous 6 months. Subjects were excluded for influenza vaccine contraindications, substance abuse, HIV/AIDS, active malignancy, immunomodulatory medication, or active illness such as respiratory infection. At each time point, somewhere between roughly 40 and 100 mL of blood was taken. Circulating Tfh were defined as non-naive CD4+CXCR5+PD-1+ cells, and these cells were sorted into ICOS+CD38+ and ICOS-CD38- fractions. PBMC were isolated using Ficoll-Paque PLUS or SepMate separation. Cell subsets were sorted from PBMC on a BD FACS Aria before DNA extraction.

The germline V gene encodes CDR1 SGHDN and CDR2 FVKESK. The CDR3 sequence holds 13 residues, the cysteine and phenylalanine included. The retained sequence is limited to the CDR3, 39 bases, with the frame set at the first base. The V gene is TRBV14 and the J gene is TRBJ1-2; no confident D gene assignment can be made. The sample here was CXCR5+ CD38- circulating T follicular helper cells from blood, taken 7 days after influenza vaccination. Reading the label with the study, this specimen's cell subset or site is: circulating Tfh, non-naive CD4+CXCR5+PD-1+ (ICOS+CD38+ or ICOS-CD38-). This clonotype originated in an adult who received the influenza vaccine. The DNA sequence is TGTGCCAGCAGCCAAGAGGTTAACTATGGCTGCACCTTC. Its coded protein is CASSQEVNYGCTF.